The 5 T cell receptor beta chains presented below share a single source sample, sequenced in a study of beta chain features in type 1 diabetes. The study reverse transcribed the entire isolated RNA, so it sequenced expressed TCRB transcripts. Only in-frame clones appear in the TCRdb table, and some are missing; sequencing was by immunoSEQ multiplex PCR. This table holds more than 300,000 clones, less than 10% found once. The sequencing input was central memory CD4+ T cells from blood. Receptors originate from a woman between 18 and 29 years old in good health.

The CDR3, as DNA: TGTGCCAGCAGCGTGTGGTCCAGCGCAAACACCGGGGAGCTGTTTTTT. Translating it yields CASSVWSSANTGELFF. The chain recombines TRBV14 with TRBJ2-2; D is ambiguous. V shed 5 bases and J shed 2 bases, with 15 bases lying between them. The CDR3 covers 16 residues. The germline gives CDR1 SGHDN, CDR2 FVKESK.

This clone has at least ten counts. This rearrangement joins TRBV19 to TRBJ2-7, with 11 bases fitting TRBD2. V lost 2 bases, J lost 5 bases, and 8 bases stayed unmatched. Germline values: CDR1 LNHDA, CDR2 SQIVND (reference sequence). The CDR3 length is 16 residues. The CDR3 sequence is CASSIRASGRSHEQYF. The CDR3 coding sequence is TGTGCCAGTAGTATACGGGCTAGCGGGAGGTCCCACGAGCAGTACTTC. The whole variable domain, remainder taken from reference TRBV19 and TRBJ2-7, is DGGITQSPKYLFRKEGQNVTLSCEQNLNHDAMYWYRQDPGQGLRLIYYSQIVNDFQKGDIAEGYSVSREKKESFPLTVTSAQKNPTAFYLCASSIRASGRSHEQYFGPGTRLTVT.

J is TRBJ2-5 and V is TRBV23-1; possibly TRBD1 or TRBD2 for D (5 bases each). TRBV23-1 is an open reading frame whose function is uncertain. This CDR3 spans 16 amino acids. V was shortened by 6 bases and J by 0 bases, with 17 bases between the two germline ends. This chain's CDR3 is CASRPRGPLYQETQYF. CDR3 DNA: TGCGCCAGCAGACCCCGGGGACCATTGTACCAAGAGACCCAGTACTTC.

This clone was counted only a few times. J is TRBJ1-4 and V is TRBV15; D is unclear. Germline assignment: CDR1 LNHNV and CDR2 YYDKDF (reference sequence). The CDR3 contains 15 residues. V lost 0 bases and J 7 bases, leaving 12 bases between the germline ends. CDR3: CATSRDPGRSEKLFF. The DNA of the CDR3 is TGTGCCACCAGCAGAGATCCCGGTAGGAGTGAAAAACTGTTTTTT.

This clone was picked up one time. This sequence joins TRBV6-1 and TRBJ1-2; D remains ambiguous. Germline V gene sequence: CDR1 MNHNS, CDR2 SASEGT. V lost 3 bases to trimming and J lost 8 bases, with 10 bases between them. The CDR3 is 12 residues long. CDR3 nucleotide sequence: TGTGCCAGCAGTGATTCTCTCCCCGGCTACACCTTC. Amino acids: CASSDSLPGYTF.